What follows describes a single T cell receptor beta chain. The data were obtained in a study of blood T cell repertoires in COVID-19. Across the whole study: T cells, B-cell-depleted T cells, or PBMCs supplied cDNA or gDNA.

CDR3 length equals 13 residues. Germline lookup yields CDR1 SGDLS and CDR2 YYNGEE. The V and J ends lost 3 bases and 3 bases respectively, with 9 bases between them. Methods used by the authors: Amplification of reference gene primers provided the estimated nucleated cell counts. Sequenced by immunoSEQ multiplex PCR; TCRdb stores in-frame clones only, minus some. The V and J calls and the clone size are those of that table, but D and trimming were determined from the DNA. The repertoire holds tens of thousands of clones, more than 75% seen once, with approximately 29% in the top ten. This TCR was recovered from a human donor in a cohort sampled during active COVID-19. This chain links TRBV9 with TRBJ1-2; D not certain. Sequenced sample: peripheral blood. This CDR3 reads CASSATTDYGYTF. CDR3 in DNA: TGTGCCAGCAGCGCGACAACTGACTATGGCTACACCTTC.